Below are 20 T cell receptor beta chains sequenced from a single sample in a study of T cell responses to AZD1222 COVID-19 vaccine. Using immunoSEQ multiplex PCR, the repertoire was profiled, and TCRdb retains in-frame clones only, with some absent. The sample contains 110,000 to 150,000 clones, 92% of which appear only once. The starting material was peripheral blood, obtained 28 days after the second AZD1222 dose. The origin of the receptors is an adult who received the AZD1222 COVID-19 vaccine.

This rearrangement joins TRBV9 to TRBJ2-7; no firm D call. The CDR3 spans 13 residues. V lost 3 bases and J 5 bases, leaving 12 bases between the germline ends. Germline CDR1 SGDLS, CDR2 YYNGEE. CDR3 coding DNA: TGTGCCAGCAGCGAGGGCCCCCACCACGAGCAGTACTTC. This encodes CASSEGPHHEQYF.

The chain links TRBV11-3 to TRBJ2-5; 8 positions match TRBD1. CDR1 SGHNT and CDR2 YENEEA come from the germline V gene. CDR3 length equals 15 residues. Germline trimming cut 3 bases from V and 4 bases from J; bases unmatched to any gene: 7. The CDR3 spells CASSLGQAEGETQYF. The CDR3 DNA reads TGTGCCAGCAGCTTGGGACAGGCCGAGGGAGAGACCCAGTACTTC.

V gene TRBV3-1 (or the pseudogene TRBV3-2) combines with J gene TRBJ2-7; 7 bases match TRBD1. The ends lost 5 bases at V and 3 bases at J; junction bases unmatched: 10. The CDR3 extends over 15 amino acids. CDR1 is LGHDT, CDR2 YNNKEL, per germline (reference sequence). CDR3 sequence reads: CASSSWDSSGYEQYF. CDR3 nucleotides: TGTGCCAGCAGCTCCTGGGACAGCAGCGGCTACGAGCAGTACTTC.

This chain connects TRBV13 to TRBJ2-7, with 11 positions matching TRBD2. Germline V gene sequence: CDR1 PRHDT, CDR2 FYEKMQ (reference sequence). The CDR3 has 13 amino acids. With 6 bases clipped from V and 6 bases from J, the junction kept 4 bases outside the gene matches. The chain's CDR3 is CASRSGTSGEQYF. In DNA, the CDR3 is TGTGCCAGCAGGAGTGGGACTAGCGGCGAGCAGTACTTC.

A single count supports this clone. The CDR3 DNA follows: TGTGCCAGCAGTTACAGGGGGCACGCAGATACGCAGTATTTT. Translated: CASSYRGHADTQYF. V is TRBV6-5 and J is TRBJ2-3; 7 nucleotides match TRBD1. CDR3 length: 14 residues. The J segment lost 4 bases and the V segment lost 2 bases, leaving 3 bases of the junction unmatched. CDR1 is MNHEY and CDR2 is SVGAGI in the germline V gene.

This clone occurred a few times. V is TRBV27 and J is TRBJ1-1; D gene unclear. In germline, CDR1 is MNHEY, CDR2 SMNVEV (reference sequence). The germline V and J ends were trimmed by 5 bases and 0 bases, with 7 bases remaining between them. The CDR3 spans 13 residues. CDR3 amino acids: CASSRRMNTEAFF. In DNA form, the CDR3 reads TGTGCCAGCAGTCGACGGATGAACACTGAAGCTTTCTTT.

The V gene is TRBV2, the J gene TRBJ2-2; 7 bases align to TRBD1. The germline CDR1 and CDR2 sequences are SNHLY and FYNNEI. Trimming at V came to 4 bases and at J to 5 bases, leaving 4 bases not matched to a gene. There are 14 residues in the CDR3. The CDR3 protein is CASSARQGTGELFF. DNA of the CDR3: TGTGCCAGCAGTGCTAGACAGGGAACCGGGGAGCTGTTTTTT.

The chain combines TRBV9 with TRBJ2-3, with D perhaps matching TRBD2 (5 bases). V was trimmed by 1 base and J by 8 bases, leaving 20 bases between them. Germline assignment: CDR1 SGDLS and CDR2 YYNGEE. The CDR3 covers 16 residues. The CDR3: CASSVMDAGSRSTQYF. In DNA form, the CDR3 reads TGTGCCAGCAGCGTAATGGATGCGGGTAGTAGGAGTACGCAGTATTTT.

The V gene is TRBV5-1, the J gene TRBJ2-1; a weak D match, TRBD1 (6 bases). The CDR3 spans 14 residues. CDR1 SGHRS and CDR2 YFSETQ come from the germline V gene. V lost 4 bases and J lost 8, with 16 bases in between. CDR3 coding DNA: TGCGCCAGCAGCAAACAGGGCAGTTGGGATGAGCAGTTCTTC. It codes for CASSKQGSWDEQFF.

This clone appeared a few times. This chain joins TRBV6-5 and TRBJ1-5; D gene uncertain. V lost 4 bases and J lost 4, with 5 bases in between. The germline CDR1 and CDR2 sequences are MNHEY and SVGAGI. The CDR3 extends over 12 amino acids. The CDR3 DNA sequence: TGTGCCAGCAGTTCCCAAAATCAGCCCCAGCATTTT. Translated, it gives CASSSQNQPQHF.

V is TRBV7-2 and J is TRBJ1-2, with a possible D match to TRBD1 (6 bases). CDR1 is SGHTA, CDR2 FQGNSA, per germline. The CDR3 is 17 residues long. Trimming shortened V by 1 base and J by 3 bases, and 18 bases separated the two germline ends. The CDR3 loop reads CASSLGARNRDHYGYTF. The CDR3 DNA reads as TGTGCCAGCAGCTTAGGAGCTAGAAACAGGGACCACTATGGCTACACCTTC.

This clone has a handful of counts. The rearrangement uses TRBV4-3 and TRBJ2-4, with TRBD2 matching over 11 bases. The CDR3 has 15 amino acids. With V trimmed by 0 bases and J by 8 bases, 3 bases remained unmatched. Germline V gene sequence: CDR1 LGHNA, CDR2 YSLEER. The CDR3 DNA reads as TGCGCCAGCAGCCAAGAACTAGCGGGAGTATACATTCAGTACTTC. This codes for CASSQELAGVYIQYF.

This rearrangement joins TRBV6-5 to TRBJ2-2; no reliable D call. CDR3 length: 13 amino acids. Germline values: CDR1 MNHEY, CDR2 SVGAGI. V lost 4 bases and J 1 base, leaving 4 bases between the germline ends. In DNA form, the CDR3 reads TGTGCCAGCAGTTCTAGGAACACCGGGGAGCTGTTTTTT. It specifies CASSSRNTGELFF.

V and J are TRBV5-1 and TRBJ2-5; D remains unclear. Germline V gene data show CDR1 as SGHRS and CDR2 as YFSETQ. V lost 4 bases to trimming and J lost 3 bases, with 16 bases between them. This CDR3 is 15 amino acids long. The CDR3 is CASSHSLAVEETQYF. CDR3 sequence (DNA): TGCGCCAGCAGCCACTCCCTCGCTGTGGAAGAGACCCAGTACTTC.

The chain combines TRBV4-3 with TRBJ2-1; the match to TRBD2 covers 10 bases. CDR1 LGHNA and CDR2 YSLEER come from the germline V gene. This CDR3 contains 16 residues. J gave up 4 bases and V 4 bases, and 7 bases lay outside the gene matches. The CDR3 spells CASSLRTSGNYNEQFF. The CDR3 region has the DNA TGCGCCAGCAGCCTTCGGACTAGCGGAAATTACAATGAGCAGTTCTTC.

This rearrangement joins TRBV5-1 to TRBJ1-3; no clear D. Germline loops: CDR1 SGHRS, CDR2 YFSETQ. V lost 4 bases, J lost 0 bases, and 8 bases lay in between. The CDR3 sequence is 14 residues long. CDR3 sequence reads: CASSQPSSGNTIYF. The CDR3 region has the DNA TGCGCCAGCAGCCAACCAAGCTCTGGAAACACCATATATTTT.

CDR3 region: CASSYSSRGGLNTEAFF. The CDR3 DNA follows: TGTGCCAGCAGTTACTCAAGTCGCGGGGGGCTGAACACTGAAGCTTTCTTT. This chain links TRBV6-2 or TRBV6-3 with TRBJ1-1, with D perhaps TRBD1 (6 bases). V was clipped by 0 bases and J by 0 bases, with 14 bases between them. Germline-derived CDR1 and CDR2 are MNHEY and SVGEGT. The CDR3 covers 17 residues.

The rearrangement uses TRBV6-5 and TRBJ2-1; 10 bases map to TRBD2. V dropped 3 bases and J dropped 6; count of bases not matched to a gene: 5. The CDR3 is 15 amino acids. Germline V gene data show CDR1 as MNHEY and CDR2 as SVGAGI. CDR3 sequence reads: CASSYTGTSANEQFF. The DNA of the CDR3 is TGTGCCAGCAGTTATACCGGGACTAGCGCCAATGAGCAGTTCTTC.

About this clone itself: Other DNA variants within this sample encode the same CDR3. The CDR3: CASSYSQGYEQYF. The CDR3 coding sequence is TGTGCCAGCAGTTACTCCCAGGGCTACGAGCAGTACTTC. This rearrangement joins TRBV6-5 to TRBJ2-7; maybe TRBD1 (5 bases). The germline V gene encodes CDR1 MNHEY and CDR2 SVGAGI. Trimming removed 0 bases at V and 3 bases at J, with 6 bases between. This CDR3 region has 13 residues.

This chain joins TRBV28 and TRBJ1-1; weak D call: TRBD1 (5 bases). The length of the CDR3 is 15 residues. V was pared by 6 bases and J by 3 bases, with 17 bases between. Germline V gene lookup returns CDR1 MDHEN and CDR2 SYDVKM. For the CDR3, the DNA is TGTGCCAGCAGAGCCCCCCAGGGAGGTGACACTGAAGCTTTCTTT. It codes for CASRAPQGGDTEAFF. The whole variable domain, remainder taken from reference TRBV28 and TRBJ1-1, is DVKVTQSSRYLVKRTGEKVFLECVQDMDHENMFWYRQDPGLGLRLIYFSYDVKMKEKGDIPEGYSVSREKKERFSLILESASTNQTSMYLCASRAPQGGDTEAFFGQGTRLTVV.